This TCR beta chain was identified in a study of T cell repertoires and HLA-DP antigens. The study's findings and limits: Sorted CD137+ clonality was approximately 0.38 for both alloantigens, versus around 0.037 pre-culture. Average cumulative frequency of previously undetected clones was roughly 36% against one allele and about 52% against the other.

This clone was observed a few times. Its target is not known. Clones were sequenced by immunoSEQ multiplex PCR, and TCRdb holds only the in-frame ones, with some missing. Here the sample spans over 100,000 clones, 90% to 95% being singletons. V lost 5 bases to trimming and J lost 6 bases, with 17 bases between them. This CDR3 has 14 residues. Germline V gene sequence: CDR1 MNHNS, CDR2 SASEGT. This clonotype was sampled from a woman aged 18-29 years in good health and CMV-seronegative. The V and J genes are TRBV6-1 and TRBJ2-7; perhaps TRBD2 as D (6 bases). The source material was CD4+ T cells from PBMCs. The CDR3 region is CASSPVSTSLEQYV. The CDR3 region has the DNA TGTGCCAGCAGTCCCGTTTCGACTAGTCTCGAGCAGTACGTC.